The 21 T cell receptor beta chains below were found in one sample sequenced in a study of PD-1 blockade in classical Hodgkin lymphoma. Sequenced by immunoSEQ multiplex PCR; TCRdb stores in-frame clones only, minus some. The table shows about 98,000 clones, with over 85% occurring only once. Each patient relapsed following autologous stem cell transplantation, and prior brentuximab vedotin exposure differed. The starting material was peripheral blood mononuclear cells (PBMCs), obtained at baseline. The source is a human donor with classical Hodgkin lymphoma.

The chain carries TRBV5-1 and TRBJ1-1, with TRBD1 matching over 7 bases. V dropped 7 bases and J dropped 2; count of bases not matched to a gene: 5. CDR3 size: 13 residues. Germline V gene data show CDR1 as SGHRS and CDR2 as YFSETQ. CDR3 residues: CASSGGRNTEAFF. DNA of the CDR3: TGCGCCAGCTCAGGGGGACGAAACACTGAAGCTTTCTTT.

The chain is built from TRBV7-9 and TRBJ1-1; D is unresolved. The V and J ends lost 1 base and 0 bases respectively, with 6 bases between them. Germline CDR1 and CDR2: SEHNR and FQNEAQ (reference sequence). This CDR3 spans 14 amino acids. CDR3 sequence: CASSLEALNTEAFF. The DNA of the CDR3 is TGTGCCAGCAGCTTAGAGGCGCTGAACACTGAAGCTTTCTTT. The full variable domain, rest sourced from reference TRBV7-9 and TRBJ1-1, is DTGVSQNPRHKITKRGQNVTFRCDPISEHNRLYWYRQTLGQGPEFLTYFQNEAQLEKSRLLSDRFSAERPKGSFSTLEIQRTEQGDSAMYLCASSLEALNTEAFFGQGTRLTVV.

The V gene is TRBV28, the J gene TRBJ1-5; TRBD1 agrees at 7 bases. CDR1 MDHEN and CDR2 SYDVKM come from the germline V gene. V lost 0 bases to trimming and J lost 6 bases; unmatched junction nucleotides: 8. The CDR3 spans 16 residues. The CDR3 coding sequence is TGTGCCAGCAGTTTATGGGGAGACAGGGACAGTCAGCCCCAGCATTTT. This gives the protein CASSLWGDRDSQPQHF.

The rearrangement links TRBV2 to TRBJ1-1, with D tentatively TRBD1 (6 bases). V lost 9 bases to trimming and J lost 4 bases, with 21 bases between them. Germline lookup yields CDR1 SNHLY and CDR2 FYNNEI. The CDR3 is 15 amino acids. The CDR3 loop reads CARSKGGFERTEAFF. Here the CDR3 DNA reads TGTGCCAGGTCTAAGGGGGGCTTCGAGCGCACTGAAGCTTTCTTT. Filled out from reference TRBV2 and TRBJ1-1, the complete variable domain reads EPEVTQTPSHQVTQMGQEVILRCVPISNHLYFYWYRQILGQKVEFLVSFYNNEISEKSEIFDDQFSVERPDGSNFTLKIRSTKLEDSAMYFCARSKGGFERTEAFFGQGTRLTVV.

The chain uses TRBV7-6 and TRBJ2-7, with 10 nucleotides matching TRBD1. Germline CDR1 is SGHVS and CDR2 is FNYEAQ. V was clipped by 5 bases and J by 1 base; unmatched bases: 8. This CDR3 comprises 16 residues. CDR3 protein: CASSGRDRGPSYEQYF. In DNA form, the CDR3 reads TGTGCCAGCAGCGGCCGGGACAGGGGCCCTTCCTACGAGCAGTACTTC. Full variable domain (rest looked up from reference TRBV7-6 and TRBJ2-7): GAGVSQSPRYKVTKRGQDVALRCDPISGHVSLYWYRQALGQGPEFLTYFNYEAQQDKSGLPNDRFSAERPEGSISTLTIQRTEQRDSAMYRCASSGRDRGPSYEQYFGPGTRLTVT.

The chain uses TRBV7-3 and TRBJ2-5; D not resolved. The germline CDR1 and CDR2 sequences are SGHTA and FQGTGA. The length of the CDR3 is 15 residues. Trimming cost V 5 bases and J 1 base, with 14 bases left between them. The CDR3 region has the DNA TGTGCCAGCAGCCGCGGCGGATTGATCCAAGAGACCCAGTACTTC. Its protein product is CASSRGGLIQETQYF.

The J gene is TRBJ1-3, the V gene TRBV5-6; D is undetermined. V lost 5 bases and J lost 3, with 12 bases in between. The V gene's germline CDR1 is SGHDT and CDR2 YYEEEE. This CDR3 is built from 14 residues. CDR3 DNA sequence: TGTGCCAGCAGGCAAGGCGGACGTGGAAACACCATATATTTT. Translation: CASRQGGRGNTIYF.

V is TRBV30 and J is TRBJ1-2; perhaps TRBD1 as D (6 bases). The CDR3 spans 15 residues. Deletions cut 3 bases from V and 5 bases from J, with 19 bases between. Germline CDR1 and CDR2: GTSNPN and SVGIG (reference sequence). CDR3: CAWRPAGGDLYGYTF. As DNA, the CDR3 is TGTGCCTGGAGGCCGGCCGGGGGCGATTTATATGGCTACACCTTC.

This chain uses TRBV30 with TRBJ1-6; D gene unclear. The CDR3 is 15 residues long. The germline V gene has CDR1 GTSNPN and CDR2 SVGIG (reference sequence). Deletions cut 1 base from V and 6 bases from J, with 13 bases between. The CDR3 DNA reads TGTGCCTGGAGTGAAGGGTTTGGAGCTAATTCACCCCTCCACTTT. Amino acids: CAWSEGFGANSPLHF.

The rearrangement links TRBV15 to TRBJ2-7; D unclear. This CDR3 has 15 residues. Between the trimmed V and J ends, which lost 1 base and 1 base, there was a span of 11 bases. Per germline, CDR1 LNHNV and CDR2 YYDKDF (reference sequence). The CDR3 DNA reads TGTGCCACCAGCAGAGGGGCAGCCAGTTCCTACGAGCAGTACTTC. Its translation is CATSRGAASSYEQYF.

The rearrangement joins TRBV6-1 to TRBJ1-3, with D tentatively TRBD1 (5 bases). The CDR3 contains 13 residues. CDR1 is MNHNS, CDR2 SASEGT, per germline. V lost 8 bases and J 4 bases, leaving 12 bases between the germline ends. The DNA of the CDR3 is TGTGCCAGCTGGGGGGGTTTCGGAAACACCATATATTTT. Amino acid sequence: CASWGGFGNTIYF.

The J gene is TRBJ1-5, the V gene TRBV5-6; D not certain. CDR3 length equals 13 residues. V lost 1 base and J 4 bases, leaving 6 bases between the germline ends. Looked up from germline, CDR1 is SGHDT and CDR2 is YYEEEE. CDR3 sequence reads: CASSLFSNQPQHF. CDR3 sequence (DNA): TGTGCCAGCAGCTTGTTTTCTAATCAGCCCCAGCATTTT.

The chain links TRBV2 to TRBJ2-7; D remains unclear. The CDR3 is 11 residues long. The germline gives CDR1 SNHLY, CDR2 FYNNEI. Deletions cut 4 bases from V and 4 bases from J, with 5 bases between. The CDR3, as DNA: TGTGCCAGCAGTGTCTCTTACGAGCAGTACTTC. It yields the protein CASSVSYEQYF.

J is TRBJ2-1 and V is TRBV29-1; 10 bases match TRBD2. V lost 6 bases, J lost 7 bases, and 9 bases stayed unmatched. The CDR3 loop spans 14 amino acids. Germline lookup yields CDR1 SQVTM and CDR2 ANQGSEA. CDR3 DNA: TGCAGCGTCGTACTAGCGGGATACAAAAATGAGCAGTTCTTC. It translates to CSVVLAGYKNEQFF.

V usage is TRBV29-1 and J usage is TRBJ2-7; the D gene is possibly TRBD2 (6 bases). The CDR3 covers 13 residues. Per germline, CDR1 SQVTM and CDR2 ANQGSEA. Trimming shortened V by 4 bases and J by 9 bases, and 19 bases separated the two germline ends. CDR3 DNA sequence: TGCAGCGTTGGAATCACGGACGGAGGGAGGCAGTACTTC. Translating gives CSVGITDGGRQYF.

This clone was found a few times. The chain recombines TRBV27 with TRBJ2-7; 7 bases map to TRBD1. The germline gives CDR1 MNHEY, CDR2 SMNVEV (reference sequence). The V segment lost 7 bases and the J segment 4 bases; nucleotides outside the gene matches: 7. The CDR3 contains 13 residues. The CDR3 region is CASKGQERYEQYF. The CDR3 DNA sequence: TGTGCCAGCAAAGGACAGGAAAGATACGAGCAGTACTTC.

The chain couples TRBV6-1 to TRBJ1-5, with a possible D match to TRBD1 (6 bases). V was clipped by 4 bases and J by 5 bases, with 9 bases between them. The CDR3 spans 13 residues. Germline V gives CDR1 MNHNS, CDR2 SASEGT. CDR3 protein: CASSVTGYQPQHF. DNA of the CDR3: TGTGCCAGCAGTGTGACAGGCTATCAGCCCCAGCATTTT.

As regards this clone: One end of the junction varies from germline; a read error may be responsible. CDR3 DNA: TGTGCCAGCAGCTTAGCCTCCCAGCGACCCTCGTCCCAATTC. Translating gives CASSLASQRPSSQF. This chain joins TRBV7-8 and TRBJ1-2; D gene unclear. The CDR3 has 14 residues. Per germline, CDR1 SGHVS and CDR2 FQNEAQ.

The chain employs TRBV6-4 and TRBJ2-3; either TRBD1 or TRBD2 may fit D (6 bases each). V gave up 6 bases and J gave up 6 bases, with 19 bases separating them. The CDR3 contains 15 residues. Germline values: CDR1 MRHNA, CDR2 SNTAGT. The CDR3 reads CASSRRGAEVDTQYF. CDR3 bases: TGTGCCAGCAGCCGGAGGGGGGCGGAAGTTGATACGCAGTATTTT.

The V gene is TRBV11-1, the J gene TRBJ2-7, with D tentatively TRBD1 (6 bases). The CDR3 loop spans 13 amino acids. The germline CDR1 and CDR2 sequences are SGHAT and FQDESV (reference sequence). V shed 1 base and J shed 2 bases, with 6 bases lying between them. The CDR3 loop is CASSLDRAYEQYF. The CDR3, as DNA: TGTGCCAGCAGCTTAGACAGGGCCTACGAGCAGTACTTC.

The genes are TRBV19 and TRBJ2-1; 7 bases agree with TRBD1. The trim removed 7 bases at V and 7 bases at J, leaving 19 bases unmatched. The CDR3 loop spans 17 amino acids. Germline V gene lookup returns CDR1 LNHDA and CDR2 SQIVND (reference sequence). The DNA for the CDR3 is TGTGCCAGTACCCCCGAGGAAAAGGCAGGGGGAAAAAATGAGCAGTTCTTC. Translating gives CASTPEEKAGGKNEQFF.